This T cell receptor beta chain is from a study of cytomegalovirus exposure and HLA in healthy donors. The CDR3 extends over 15 amino acids. The V gene end was trimmed by 4 bases and the J gene end by 5 bases; junction bases not matched to a gene: 5. Germline CDR1 and CDR2: LNHDA and SQIVND (reference sequence). Whole-study findings and limits: The Asian-associated ancestry cluster reportedly had fewer N-insertions than the approximately 630-donor mean in a later analysis.

As regards this clone: Its antigen is as yet unknown.

It was with 60 Vbeta and 13 Jbeta primers that the PCR ran. Clones were read by immunoSEQ multiplex PCR, and TCRdb kept only the in-frame ones, dropping some. The table has about 180,000 clones, 75% to 90% seen once. This sequence was found in a girl under 18 in good health and CMV-seropositive. V gene TRBV19 combines with J gene TRBJ2-7, with 13 bases identical to TRBD2. Sequenced material: PBMCs. Written as DNA, the CDR3 is TGTGCCAGTAGTAGGACTAGCGGGAGTTTCGACGAGCAGTACTTC. Protein product: CASSRTSGSFDEQYF.